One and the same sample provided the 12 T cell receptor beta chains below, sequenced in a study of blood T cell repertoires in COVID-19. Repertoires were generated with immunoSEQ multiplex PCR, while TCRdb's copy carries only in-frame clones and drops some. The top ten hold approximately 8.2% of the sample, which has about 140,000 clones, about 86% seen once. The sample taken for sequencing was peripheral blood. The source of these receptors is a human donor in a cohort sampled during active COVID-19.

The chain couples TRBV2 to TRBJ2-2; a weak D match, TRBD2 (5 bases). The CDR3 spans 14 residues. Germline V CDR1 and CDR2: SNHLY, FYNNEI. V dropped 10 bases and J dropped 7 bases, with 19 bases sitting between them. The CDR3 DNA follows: TGTGCCATCAACCGGTTGACCCGGGGCGGGGAGCTGTTTTTT. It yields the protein CAINRLTRGGELFF.

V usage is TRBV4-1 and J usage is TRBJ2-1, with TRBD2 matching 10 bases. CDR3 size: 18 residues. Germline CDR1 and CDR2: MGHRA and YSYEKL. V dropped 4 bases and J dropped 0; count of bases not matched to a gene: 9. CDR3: CASSRGSGRTSSYNEQFF. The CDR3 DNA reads TGCGCCAGCAGCCGTGGTAGCGGGAGGACGAGCTCCTACAATGAGCAGTTCTTC.

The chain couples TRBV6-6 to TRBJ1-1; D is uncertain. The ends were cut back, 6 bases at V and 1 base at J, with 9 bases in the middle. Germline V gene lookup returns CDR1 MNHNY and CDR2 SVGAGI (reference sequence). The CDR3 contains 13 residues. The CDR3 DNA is TGTGCCAGCAGGGAGGGTTGGAACACTGAAGCTTTCTTT. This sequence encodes CASREGWNTEAFF.

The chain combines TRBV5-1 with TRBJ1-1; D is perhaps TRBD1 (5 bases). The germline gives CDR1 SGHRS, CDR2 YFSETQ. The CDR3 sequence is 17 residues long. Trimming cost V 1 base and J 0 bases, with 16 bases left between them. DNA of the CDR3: TGCGCCAGCAGCTTGCGGCCCCCGGGGGAAATGAACACTGAAGCTTTCTTT. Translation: CASSLRPPGEMNTEAFF.

The CDR3 DNA follows: TGTGCCAGTACCTCGCCGGGACACCACTCTGGAAACACCATATATTTT. Translated, it gives CASTSPGHHSGNTIYF. The J gene is TRBJ1-3, the V gene TRBV19; tentatively, D is TRBD1 (6 bases). Germline V gene data show CDR1 as LNHDA and CDR2 as SQIVND (reference sequence). The CDR3 has 16 amino acids. V was clipped by 7 bases and J by 0 bases, with 16 bases between them.

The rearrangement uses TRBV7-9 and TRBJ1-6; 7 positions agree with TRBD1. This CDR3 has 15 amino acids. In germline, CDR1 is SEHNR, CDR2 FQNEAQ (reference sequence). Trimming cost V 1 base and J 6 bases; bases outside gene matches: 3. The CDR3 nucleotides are TGTGCCAGCAGCTTAGGGGACAGCTGTAATTCACCCCTCCACTTT. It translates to CASSLGDSCNSPLHF.

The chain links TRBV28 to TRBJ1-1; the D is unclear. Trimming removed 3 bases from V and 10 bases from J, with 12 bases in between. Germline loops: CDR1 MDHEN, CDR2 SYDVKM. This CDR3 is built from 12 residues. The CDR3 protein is CASSFSERGAFF. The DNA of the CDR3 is TGTGCCAGCAGTTTCAGTGAGCGAGGAGCTTTCTTT.

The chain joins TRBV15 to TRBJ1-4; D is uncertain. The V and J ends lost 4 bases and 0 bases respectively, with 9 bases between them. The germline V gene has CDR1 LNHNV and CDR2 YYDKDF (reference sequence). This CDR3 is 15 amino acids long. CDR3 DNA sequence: TGTGCCACCAGCACCTCAGGTGCAACTAATGAAAAACTGTTTTTT. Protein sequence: CATSTSGATNEKLFF. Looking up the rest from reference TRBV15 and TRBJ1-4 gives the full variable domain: DAMVIQNPRYQVTQFGKPVTLSCSQTLNHNVMYWYQQKSSQAPKLLFHYYDKDFNNEADTPDNFQSRRPNTSFCFLDIRSPGLGDTAMYLCATSTSGATNEKLFFGSGTQLSVL.

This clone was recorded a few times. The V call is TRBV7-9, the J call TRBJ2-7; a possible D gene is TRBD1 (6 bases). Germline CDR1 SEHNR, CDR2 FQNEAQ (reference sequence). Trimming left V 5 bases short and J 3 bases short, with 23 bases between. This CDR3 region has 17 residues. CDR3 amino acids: CASSQPTWDTTNYEQYF. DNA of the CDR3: TGTGCCAGCAGCCAACCCACGTGGGACACAACCAACTACGAGCAGTACTTC. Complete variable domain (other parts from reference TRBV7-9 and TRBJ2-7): DTGVSQNPRHKITKRGQNVTFRCDPISEHNRLYWYRQTLGQGPEFLTYFQNEAQLEKSRLLSDRFSAERPKGSFSTLEIQRTEQGDSAMYLCASSQPTWDTTNYEQYFGPGTRLTVT.

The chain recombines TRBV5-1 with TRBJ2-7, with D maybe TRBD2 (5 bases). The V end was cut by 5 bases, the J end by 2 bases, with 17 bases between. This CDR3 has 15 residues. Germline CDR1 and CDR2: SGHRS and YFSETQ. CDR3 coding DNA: TGCGCCAGCAGGACCGGGGTAGATCGCACCTACGAGCAGTACTTC. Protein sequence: CASRTGVDRTYEQYF.

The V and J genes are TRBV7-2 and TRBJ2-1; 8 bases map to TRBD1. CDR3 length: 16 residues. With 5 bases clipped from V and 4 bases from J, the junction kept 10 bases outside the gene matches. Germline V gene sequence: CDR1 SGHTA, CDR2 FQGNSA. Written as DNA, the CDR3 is TGTGCCAGCAGCCCCCCTGGACAGGGACCTTACAATGAGCAGTTCTTC. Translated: CASSPPGQGPYNEQFF.

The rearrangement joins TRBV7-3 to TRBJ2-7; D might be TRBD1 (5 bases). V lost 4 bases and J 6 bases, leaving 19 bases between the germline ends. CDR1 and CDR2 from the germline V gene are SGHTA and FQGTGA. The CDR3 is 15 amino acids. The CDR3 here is CASSSSIGRGGEQYF. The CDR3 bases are TGTGCCAGCAGCTCGAGCATAGGAAGGGGCGGCGAGCAGTACTTC.